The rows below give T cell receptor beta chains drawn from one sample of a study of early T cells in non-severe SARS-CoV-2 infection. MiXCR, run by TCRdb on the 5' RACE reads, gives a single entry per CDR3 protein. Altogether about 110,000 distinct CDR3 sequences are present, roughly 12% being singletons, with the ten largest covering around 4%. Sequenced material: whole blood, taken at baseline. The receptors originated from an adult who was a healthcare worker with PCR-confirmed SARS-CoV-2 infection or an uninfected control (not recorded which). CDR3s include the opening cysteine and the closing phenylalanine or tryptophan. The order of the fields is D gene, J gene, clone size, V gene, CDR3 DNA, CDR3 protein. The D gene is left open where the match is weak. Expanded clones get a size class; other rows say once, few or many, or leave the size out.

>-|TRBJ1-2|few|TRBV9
TGTGCCAGCAGCTCCCGGACAGATACAGGCTACACCTTC
CASSSRTDTGYTF
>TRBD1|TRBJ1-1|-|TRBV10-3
TGTGCCATACAGGGGCAAGCGGGCGCTGAAGCTTTCTTT
CAIQGQAGAEAFF
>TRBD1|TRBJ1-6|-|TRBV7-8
TGTGCCAGCAGCTCCACGGGACAGGGTGATTCACCCCTCCACTTT
CASSSTGQGDSPLHF
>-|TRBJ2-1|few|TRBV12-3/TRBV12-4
TGTGCCAGCAGTTTGAGCAGGGGGGCTGATGCCTACAATGAGCAGTTCTTC
CASSLSRGADAYNEQFF
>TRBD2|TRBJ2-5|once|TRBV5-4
TGTGCCAGCAGTCTAGCGGGAGGGCCTTTTGCTGAGACCCAGTACTTC
CASSLAGGPFAETQYF
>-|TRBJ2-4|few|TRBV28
TGTGCCAGCAGTTTATGGGGTGGGGTCAAGAACATTCAGTACTTC
CASSLWGGVKNIQYF
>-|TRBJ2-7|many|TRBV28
TGTGCCAGCAGCCGCCAAAGGACTGGCACCTCCGAGCAGTACTTC
CASSRQRTGTSEQYF
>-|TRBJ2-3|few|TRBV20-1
TGCAGTGCTAGAACCCCAGCCGGCGGATTGAGCACAGATACGCAGTATTTT
CSARTPAGGLSTDTQYF
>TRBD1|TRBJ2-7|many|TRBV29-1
TGCAGCGTTGAGGGTAGGGGACAGGGGGGCGAGCAGTACTTC
CSVEGRGQGGEQYF
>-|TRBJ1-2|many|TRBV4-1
TGCGCCAGCAGCCAGGAACCAGGACGGATGTATGGCTACACCTTC
CASSQEPGRMYGYTF
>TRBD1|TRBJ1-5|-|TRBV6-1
TGTGCCAGCACCCACACCCCTGACAGGGGTAGTCAGCCCCAGCATTTT
CASTHTPDRGSQPQHF
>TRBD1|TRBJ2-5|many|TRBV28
TGTGCCAGCAGACTTGGACAGGGTGAGACCCAGTACTTC
CASRLGQGETQYF
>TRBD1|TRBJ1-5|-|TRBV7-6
TGTGCCAGCAGTTGGACAGGGAGTGGTGATCAGCCCCAGCATTTT
CASSWTGSGDQPQHF
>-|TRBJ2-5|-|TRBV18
TGTGCCAGCTCACCTGACTTGCAAGAGACCCAGTACTTC
CASSPDLQETQYF
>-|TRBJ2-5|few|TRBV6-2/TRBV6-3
TGTGCCAGCAGTTACCCACCGGAGACCCAGTACTTC
CASSYPPETQYF